A single sample gave rise to the 18 T cell receptor beta chains below, sequenced in a study of blood T cells in healthy people across ages. The second PCR ran about 6 to 11 cycles with a sample-barcoded 5' primer and J-beta primers. TCRdb called the 5' RACE reads again in MiXCR, with one record for every CDR3 protein. The sample has about 1.6 million distinct CDR3 sequences; roughly a third are singletons. The source material was blood. Receptor source: a young woman in good health.

The chain recombines TRBV6-2 or TRBV6-3 with TRBJ2-7, with TRBD1 matching 9 bases. Germline lookup yields CDR1 MNHEY and CDR2 SVGEGT. The CDR3 is 14 amino acids. J was trimmed by 3 bases and V by 6 bases; bases with no gene match: 6. This CDR3 reads CASRPWTGVYEQYF. The DNA of the CDR3 is TGTGCCAGCAGACCCTGGACAGGGGTCTACGAGCAGTACTTC.

The table lists this clonotype with many counts. The J gene is TRBJ2-1, the V gene TRBV5-1, with 11 bases matching TRBD2. With 4 bases clipped from V and 4 bases from J, the junction kept 4 bases outside the gene matches. The V gene's germline CDR1 is SGHRS and CDR2 YFSETQ. This CDR3 is built from 15 residues. The CDR3 is CASSPLAGDYNEQFF. The CDR3 DNA reads TGCGCCAGCAGCCCACTAGCGGGGGATTACAATGAGCAGTTCTTC. Together with reference TRBV5-1 and TRBJ2-1, the CDR3 gives the full variable domain: KAGVTQTPRYLIKTRGQQVTLSCSPISGHRSVSWYQQTPGQGLQFLFEYFSETQRNKGNFPGRFSGRQFSNSRSEMNVSTLELGDSALYLCASSPLAGDYNEQFFGPGTRLTVL.

This clonotype was picked up a small number of times. The J gene is TRBJ2-7, the V gene TRBV6-1; 8 positions match TRBD2. The CDR3 length is 15 residues. With V trimmed by 5 bases and J by 0 bases, 6 bases remained unmatched. Germline V gene sequence: CDR1 MNHNS, CDR2 SASEGT. CDR3 sequence reads: CASSISGGPSYEQYF. CDR3 nucleotide sequence: TGTGCCAGCAGTATAAGCGGGGGACCCTCCTACGAGCAGTACTTC.

V is TRBV27 and J is TRBJ2-7; 12 bases agree with TRBD2. The CDR3 sequence is 15 residues long. V lost 4 bases and J lost 5; bases outside the gene matches: 6. The germline CDR1 and CDR2 sequences are MNHEY and SMNVEV (reference sequence). CDR3 protein: CASSSLAGGPDEQYF. For the CDR3, the DNA is TGTGCCAGCAGTTCCCTAGCGGGAGGGCCGGACGAGCAGTACTTC.

In its sample, this clonotype was seen a few times. The genes are TRBV4-2 and TRBJ2-1, with 11 positions matching TRBD2. The germline V gene encodes CDR1 LGHNA and CDR2 YNFKEQ. CDR3 length: 19 amino acids. J was trimmed by 0 bases and V by 3 bases; bases with no gene match: 10. CDR3 nucleotide sequence: TGTGCCAGCAGCCAGGCGGCTAGCGGGAGGCCGGACTCCTACAATGAGCAGTTCTTC. Translation gives CASSQAASGRPDSYNEQFF.

In this sample, this clonotype turned up a few times. The CDR3 sequence: CSVPGVLDRGLNNYGYTF. DNA of the CDR3: TGCAGCGTTCCAGGGGTACTGGACAGGGGGCTTAACAACTATGGCTACACCTTC. The V and J genes are TRBV29-1 and TRBJ1-2, with 11 bases matching TRBD1. Germline CDR1 and CDR2: SQVTM and ANQGSEA. The ends lost 5 bases at V and 2 bases at J; junction bases unmatched: 16. CDR3 length: 18 residues.

The J gene is TRBJ2-7, the V gene TRBV12-3 or TRBV12-4; 8 bases align to TRBD2. The CDR3 loop spans 15 amino acids. Trimming removed 8 bases from V and 4 bases from J; junction bases left unmatched: 13. In DNA form, the CDR3 reads TGTGCCAGCGCGGCAGGAGTCGGGGGGGCATACGAGCAGTACTTC. Residues: CASAAGVGGAYEQYF.

This chain links TRBV15 with TRBJ2-3, with D uncertain. Trimming removed 2 bases from V and 1 base from J, with 1 base in between. Germline CDR1 is LNHNV and CDR2 is YYDKDF (reference sequence). This CDR3 has 12 amino acids. The CDR3 spells CATSRRTDTQYF. The CDR3 nucleotides are TGTGCCACCAGCAGACGCACAGATACGCAGTATTTT.

The DNA for the CDR3 is TGTGCCAGCAGGTTGACAGGGGATACTGAAGCTTTCTTT. This translates into CASRLTGDTEAFF. The gene calls are TRBV6-2 or TRBV6-3 and TRBJ1-1, with TRBD1 matching 8 bases. Losses at the gene ends were 6 bases for V and 5 bases for J; bases not matched to a gene: 5. The CDR3 length is 13 residues. Germline values: CDR1 MNHEY, CDR2 SVGEGT.

This clonotype was observed a few times. The gene calls are TRBV5-1 and TRBJ1-2; 7 nucleotides align to TRBD1. The CDR3 extends over 13 amino acids. CDR1 and CDR2 from the germline V gene are SGHRS and YFSETQ. V shed 6 bases and J 6 bases; nucleotides not matched to a gene: 8. The CDR3 protein is CASIGDRADGYTF. The CDR3 nucleotides are TGCGCCAGCATCGGAGACAGGGCCGATGGCTACACCTTC.

This clonotype appeared many times. The J gene is TRBJ2-3, the V gene TRBV7-3, with 7 bases aligning to TRBD2. Germline loops: CDR1 SGHTA, CDR2 FQGTGA. After removal of 2 bases from V and 0 bases from J, the junction contained 5 bases not matched to a gene. The CDR3 sequence is 16 residues long. The CDR3 DNA reads as TGTGCCAGCAGCTTAGGTAGCGGGCTAAGCACAGATACGCAGTATTTT. This sequence encodes CASSLGSGLSTDTQYF. Using reference TRBV7-3 and TRBJ2-3 for the parts outside the CDR3, the full variable domain is GAGVSQTPSNKVTEKGKYVELRCDPISGHTALYWYRQSLGQGPEFLIYFQGTGAADDSGLPNDRFFAVRPEGSVSTLKIQRTERGDSAVYLCASSLGSGLSTDTQYFGPGTRLTVL.

The chain employs TRBV7-9 and TRBJ2-7; unclear D gene. The CDR3 extends over 13 amino acids. Germline CDR1 is SEHNR and CDR2 is FQNEAQ (reference sequence). V shed 0 bases and J shed 3 bases, with 6 bases lying between them. In DNA, the CDR3 is TGTGCCAGCAGCTTAGCGATCGACTACGAGCAGTACTTC. It yields the protein CASSLAIDYEQYF.

The chain employs TRBV12-3 or TRBV12-4 and TRBJ2-7; TRBD1 aligns across 7 bases. The CDR3 has 14 amino acids. V shed 5 bases and J 3 bases; nucleotides not matched to a gene: 7. The CDR3 DNA sequence: TGTGCCAGCAGTACAGAGGGACAGCACTACGAGCAGTACTTC. Encoded protein: CASSTEGQHYEQYF.

This clonotype was counted many times. Germline is not matched at one junction end, which may reflect a read error. The chain joins TRBV7-9 to TRBJ2-7, with 7 bases fitting TRBD1. This CDR3 region has 13 residues. Germline lookup yields CDR1 SEHNR and CDR2 FQNEAQ (reference sequence). The CDR3: CASSLGTAGEQYF. CDR3 nucleotides: TGTGCCAGCAGTTTAGGGACAGCAGGCGAGCAGTACTTC.

This clonotype has a count of ten or more. The chain has TRBV4-1 and TRBJ2-7; D is tentatively TRBD1 or TRBD2 (5 bases each). The germline gives CDR1 MGHRA, CDR2 YSYEKL. With 0 bases removed from V and 0 bases from J, the gap between germline ends came to 15 bases. This CDR3 contains 17 residues. CDR3 coding DNA: TGCGCCAGCAGCCAAGATCTGGGGACCTTGAGCTCCTACGAGCAGTACTTC. Its protein is CASSQDLGTLSSYEQYF.

The chain links TRBV6-1 to TRBJ2-5, with D perhaps TRBD2 (5 bases). Germline CDR1 and CDR2: MNHNS and SASEGT. The CDR3 sequence is 12 residues long. V was cut by 6 bases and J by 5 bases, with 10 bases left in between. The CDR3 nucleotides read TGTGCCAGCAGCGAGGACTCCGAGACCCAGTACTTC. Its translation is CASSEDSETQYF.

This clonotype was seen only a few times. The V gene is TRBV5-1, the J gene TRBJ1-2; 8 bases fit TRBD1. Per the germline V gene, CDR1 is SGHRS and CDR2 is YFSETQ. The CDR3 covers 15 residues. The V segment lost 6 bases and the J segment 3 bases; nucleotides outside the gene matches: 10. CDR3 bases: TGCGCCAGCACCTTACAACCGGGACAGGACTATGGCTACACCTTC. This encodes CASTLQPGQDYGYTF.

Note on this clonotype: A much larger clone differs from this one at a single base, so this may be a read error. This chain joins TRBV20-1 and TRBJ2-4; 9 bases fit TRBD1. Trimming at V came to 7 bases and at J to 0 bases, leaving 7 bases not matched to a gene. Per germline, CDR1 DFQATT and CDR2 SNEGSKA (reference sequence). The CDR3 is 15 amino acids. The DNA for the CDR3 is TGCAGTGTTCGACCGGGACAGGGAGCCAAAAACATTCAGTACTTC. Translating it yields CSVRPGQGAKNIQYF.